This entry describes one T cell receptor beta chain. It has no known antigen specificity. The record has no base qualities; no much larger clone is one base away. The data are from a study of Ad26.COV2.S vaccination and SARS-CoV-2 variants (dated by TCRdb to 2020 to 2022). In the study overall: Vaccine-arm donors came from COV1001, a multicentre, randomized, double-blind, placebo-controlled phase I-IIa trial of Ad26.COV2.S in healthy adults. Ad26.COV2.S was administered intramuscularly at a dose of 5x10^10 or 1x10^11 viral particles, either as one shot or as two shots given 56 days apart. TCRbeta repertoire sequencing served as the tool for gauging how specific and how broad the SARS-CoV-2-reactive T cell receptors were following Ad26.COV2.S vaccination. The TCR-sequenced set comprised about 30 samples: around 20 Ad26.COV2.S vaccine recipients, 5 placebo recipients and 8 SARS-CoV-2 convalescent individuals. Trial participants were randomized into five groups of five, in which low-dose or high-dose Ad26.COV2.S was given once or twice, or placebo was given on both occasions. Blinding of investigators to trial group allocation was maintained during experiments and outcome assessment.

The treatment or condition label here, explained by the study, means: roughly 20 received Ad26.COV2.S at low or high dose, single or two shots; roughly five received placebo; per-sample allocation not given. Repertoires of vaccine and placebo recipients were sequenced from samples collected on day 63 after the first injection. Cohort 1b enrolled 20 to 30 adults aged 18-55 years at a single site in Boston, USA, between 29 July and 7 August 2020. Ad26.COV2.S consisted of a replication-incompetent adenovirus type 26 vector by which a prefusion-stabilized SARS-CoV-2 spike protein from the original Wuhan strain was expressed. The immunoSEQ Assay was the method used to sequence TCRbeta CDR3 regions. After extraction, genomic DNA underwent amplification by bias-controlled multiplex PCR, followed by high-throughput sequencing. The source study handled its data this way. Collapsing and filtering of sequences were performed to quantify the absolute abundance of each unique TCRbeta CDR3 region. T cell fraction was estimated by normalizing TCRbeta template counts to usable DNA, which was measured by amplifying reference genes present in all nucleated cells. Repertoire TCRs were annotated as SARS-CoV-2-specific by exact matching of V gene, CDR3 amino acid sequence and J gene to a known reactive TCR set. The reference SARS-CoV-2 TCR set was derived from MIRA and filtered for enrichment in COVID-19-positive ImmuneCODE repertoires, a step that removed public or cross-reactive TCRs. Using the MIRA antigens, annotated TCRs were further analysed by specific ORF or by position within an ORF. Breadth was defined as the number of annotated unique rearrangements divided by the total number of unique productive rearrangements, and depth was defined as the summed frequency of the annotated unique rearrangements. Group comparisons of TCR breadth used two-sided Wilcoxon rank-sum tests. This immuneACCESS table, as held by TCRdb, lists in-frame sequences with V and J called but not all clones. Of the missing ones, under half trace to an unresolved V gene in checked studies; the others have no known cause. Clone size and V and J calls were adopted from that table, with D and trimming inferred from the DNA. A total of roughly 700,000 clones appear in this sample, 80% to 90% of them only once. The ten largest account for about 1.5% of the sample.

Study-wide findings and limitations: Compared with placebo recipients, Ad26.COV2.S recipients showed higher spike-specific TCR breadth (P = 0.0014). The authors noted that total T cell responses may have been underestimated by the TCR breadth and depth analyses. Non-spike TCR breadth was comparable between vaccine and placebo recipients, consistent with the vaccine containing only spike. After vaccination, substantial breadth of spike-specific CD8+ and CD4+ T cell responses was reported. Comparing responses between vaccine doses or regimens was not something the study was powered to do.

Sequenced here: peripheral blood, sampled in a trial of Ad26.COV2.S vaccine versus placebo. The receptor comes from a person between 18 and 59 years old who received the Ad26.COV2.S COVID-19 vaccine or a placebo.

The DNA is TGTGCCATCAGTCCCGGGCCCGGACAGGGGGCCTCTAGCGGGAATTACGAGCAGTACTTC. Translated, it gives CAISPGPGQGASSGNYEQYF. The chain uses TRBV10-3 and TRBJ2-7, and TRBD1 matches 11 of the central bases. For CDR1 and CDR2, the germline V gene lists ENHRY and SYGVKD. CDR3 length: 20 amino acids, cysteine to phenylalanine. The entry retains the CDR3 DNA only, 60 bases that are in frame from base 1. The germline V and J ends show losses of 5 bases and 4 bases respectively, and no gene match explains 22 bases of the junction.